The clone carrying this T cell receptor (beta chain) was seen only a few times. The antigen is not known. The cohort excluded patients with autoimmune disease history or systemic immunosuppression. Produced via immunoSEQ multiplex PCR; TCRdb's table is partial and in-frame only. The profile covers tens of thousands of clones, with around 87% appearing a single time and 0.38% taken by the ten largest. This entry is derived from a study of OX40 agonist ivuxolimab in advanced cancers. Overall study: Patients enrolled in dose escalation were diagnosed with hepatocellular carcinoma, melanoma, renal cell or head and neck cancer.

CDR3 length equals 16 residues. The V gene lost 4 bases and the J gene lost 7 bases, with 20 bases spanning the gap. The germline V gene encodes CDR1 SGHTA and CDR2 FQGTGA. The study, taken as a whole, reports: The CD4+ and CD8+ T cells in the blood had expanded clonally by week 6 at 0.1 to 3.0 mg/kg.

This receptor was identified in an adult with an advanced solid tumor such as melanoma, head and neck, liver or kidney cancer. The chain is built from TRBV7-3 and TRBJ2-1, with D maybe TRBD2 (6 bases). The specimen was CD4+ or CD8+ T cells sorted from blood, collected in a trial of the OX40 agonist ivuxolimab. DNA of the CDR3: TGTGCCAGCAGCTCCACGCGGGACGCCCGTAGGAATGAGCAGTTCTTC. Translating gives CASSSTRDARRNEQFF.